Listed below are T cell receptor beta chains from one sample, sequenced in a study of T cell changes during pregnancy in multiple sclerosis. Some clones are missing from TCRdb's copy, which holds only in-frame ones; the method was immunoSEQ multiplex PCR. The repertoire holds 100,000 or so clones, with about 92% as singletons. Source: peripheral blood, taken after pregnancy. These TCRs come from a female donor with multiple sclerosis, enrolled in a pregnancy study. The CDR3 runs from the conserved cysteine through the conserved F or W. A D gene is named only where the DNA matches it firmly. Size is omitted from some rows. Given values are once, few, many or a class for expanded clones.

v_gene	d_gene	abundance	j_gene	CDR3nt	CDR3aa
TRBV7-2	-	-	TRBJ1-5	TGTGCCAGCAGCTTGGGGGGGGGAAATCAGCCCCAGCATTTT	CASSLGGGNQPQHF
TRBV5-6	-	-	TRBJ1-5	TGTGCCAGCAGCTTGGTAAATCAGCCCCAGCATTTT	CASSLVNQPQHF
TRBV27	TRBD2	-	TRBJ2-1	TGTGCCAGCAGATCAGCGGGAGTTTTAAGGAATGAGCAGTTCTTC	CASRSAGVLRNEQFF
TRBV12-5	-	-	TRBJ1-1	TGTGCTAGTGGTTTGTCCACGATTCCGGGGAACACTGAAGCTTTCTTT	CASGLSTIPGNTEAFF
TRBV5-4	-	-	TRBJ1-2	TGTGCCAGCAGCTTGGGGCAGATCACTACCCTTCGCTATGGCTACACCTTC	CASSLGQITTLRYGYTF
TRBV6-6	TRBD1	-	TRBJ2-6	TGTGCCAGCAGTAGACAGGGGGCGCGAGGGGCCAACGTCCTGACTTTC	CASSRQGARGANVLTF
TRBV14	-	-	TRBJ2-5	TGTGCCAGCAGCCAAGCCAGGCCCGGGACCCAGTACTTC	CASSQARPGTQYF
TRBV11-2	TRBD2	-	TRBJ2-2	TGTGCCAGCAGCTTAGTTAGCGGGATCCCCGGGGAGCTGTTTTTT	CASSLVSGIPGELFF
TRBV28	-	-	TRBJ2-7	TGTGCCAGCAGTCCCGGACAAAGGGTCTCCTACGAGCAGTACTTC	CASSPGQRVSYEQYF
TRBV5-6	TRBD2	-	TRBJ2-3	TGTGCCAGCAGCTTTCCTCGACTGAGACTAGCATCAGATACGCAGTATTTT	CASSFPRLRLASDTQYF
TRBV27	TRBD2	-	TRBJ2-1	TGTGCCAGCAGTTCTGGGACTAGCGGGAGACGATGGAATGAGCAGTTCTTC	CASSSGTSGRRWNEQFF
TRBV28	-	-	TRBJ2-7	TGTGCCAGCAGTACAGGCCACAGCGTGTTCAAGCAGTACTTC	CASSTGHSVFKQYF
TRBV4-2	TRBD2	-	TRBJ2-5	TGTGCCAGCAGCCAAGGACTGAATAGCGGGAGTTCGGATGGGGAGACCCAGTACTTC	CASSQGLNSGSSDGETQYF
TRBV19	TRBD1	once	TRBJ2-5	TGTGCCAGTAGTACCGCCGGGACAGGGAGTGAGACCCAGTACTTC	CASSTAGTGSETQYF
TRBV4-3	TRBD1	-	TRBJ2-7	TGCGCCAGCAGCCAGACCCCACAGGGGGCGCGGGAGCAGTACTTC	CASSQTPQGAREQYF
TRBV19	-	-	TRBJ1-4	TGTGCCAGTAGTATCAGGGGAGCTAATGAAAAACTGTTTTTT	CASSIRGANEKLFF
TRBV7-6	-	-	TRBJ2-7	TGTGCCAGCAGCCCCATTATCGACAGCTCCTACGAGCAGTACTTC	CASSPIIDSSYEQYF
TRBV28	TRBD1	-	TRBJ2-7	TGTGCCAGCAGTATCAGGGGGCAGGCCTACGAGCAGTACTTC	CASSIRGQAYEQYF
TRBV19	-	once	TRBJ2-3	TGTGCCAGTAGTGAGGGAAACACAGATACGCAGTATTTT	CASSEGNTDTQYF
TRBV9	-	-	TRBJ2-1	TGTGCCAGCAGCGTAGGACAGACCACCTACAATGAGCAGTTCTTC	CASSVGQTTYNEQFF
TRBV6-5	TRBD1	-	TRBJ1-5	TGTGCCAGCAGTCTACGACAGGGGAATCAGCCCCAGCATTTT	CASSLRQGNQPQHF
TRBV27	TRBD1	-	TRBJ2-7	TGTGCCAGCAGGGTGCGGACAGGGGGAACCTACGAGCAGTACTTC	CASRVRTGGTYEQYF
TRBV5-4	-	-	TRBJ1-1	TGTGCCAGCAGCTCGGGGCGGGATATCACTGAAGCTTTCTTT	CASSSGRDITEAFF
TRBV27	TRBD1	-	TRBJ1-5	TGTGCCAGCAAGGGGGCGAATGGGCCCCAGCATTTT	CASKGANGPQHF
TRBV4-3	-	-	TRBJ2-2	TGCGCCAGCAGCCAAGACAGATTGTACACCGGGGAGCTGTTTTTT	CASSQDRLYTGELFF
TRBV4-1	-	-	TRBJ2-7	TGCGCCAGCAGCCAAGATCCTCAGCGGAGAGACGAGCAGTACTTC	CASSQDPQRRDEQYF
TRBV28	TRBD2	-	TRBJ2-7	TGTGCCAGCAGGTTAGCGGGAGCTCCATCCTACGAGCAGTACTTC	CASRLAGAPSYEQYF
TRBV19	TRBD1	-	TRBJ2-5	TGTGCCAGTACCGATGGGGACAGGTCGGGAGAGACCCAGTACTTC	CASTDGDRSGETQYF
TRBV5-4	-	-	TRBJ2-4	TGTGCCAGCAGCCCTGGGCGAGACAAAAACATTCAGTACTTC	CASSPGRDKNIQYF
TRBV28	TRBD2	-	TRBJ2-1	TGTGCCAGCAGTTTATCACTAGCGGGTAGGGGTGAGCAGTTCTTC	CASSLSLAGRGEQFF
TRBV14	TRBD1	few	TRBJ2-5	TGTGCCAGCAGCCAAGAAAACTACAGGGGGTTCCAAGAGACCCAGTACTTC	CASSQENYRGFQETQYF
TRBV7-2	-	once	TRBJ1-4	TGTGCCAGCAGCTTATTTAGGCGGGACGGTGAAAAACTGTTTTTT	CASSLFRRDGEKLFF
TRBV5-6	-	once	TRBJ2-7	TGTGCCAGCAGCTTGGGTGGCTTCCACGAGCAGTACTTC	CASSLGGFHEQYF
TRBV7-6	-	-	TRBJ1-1	TGTGCCAGCAGCCATCCTATCGGAGGCGGGGACACTGAAGCTTTCTTT	CASSHPIGGGDTEAFF
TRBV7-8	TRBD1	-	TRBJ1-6	TGTGCCAGCAGCCCGAACAGGGGGGGAAATTCACCCCTCCACTTT	CASSPNRGGNSPLHF
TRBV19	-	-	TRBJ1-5	TGTGCCAGTAGTATGGGCGGGGATCAGCCCCAGCATTTT	CASSMGGDQPQHF
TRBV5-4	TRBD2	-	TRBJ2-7	TGTGCCAGCAGCTTGGTTAGCGGGGGGACTTACGAGCAGTACTTC	CASSLVSGGTYEQYF
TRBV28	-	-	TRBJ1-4	TGTGCCAGCGTGGGGAATCGAGGAGGAGGCGAAAAACTGTTTTTT	CASVGNRGGGEKLFF
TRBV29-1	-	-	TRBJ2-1	TGCAGCGTGGGGGCGGGAGAAGACGGTGAGCAGTTCTTC	CSVGAGEDGEQFF
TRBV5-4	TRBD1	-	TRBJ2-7	TGTGCCAGCAGCTTATACGCCAGGGGGTTGATCGCGCAGTACTTC	CASSLYARGLIAQYF
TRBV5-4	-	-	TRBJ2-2	TGTGCCAGCAGCTTGGACAGCACGAACACCGGGGAGCTGTTTTTT	CASSLDSTNTGELFF
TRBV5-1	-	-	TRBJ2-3	TGCGCCAGCAGCTTGGTTCCTAGCCTCCTGACAGATACGCAGTATTTT	CASSLVPSLLTDTQYF
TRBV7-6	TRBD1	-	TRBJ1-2	TGTGCCAGCAGCCTTAGTACAGGGGGCGTTTATGGCTACACCTTC	CASSLSTGGVYGYTF